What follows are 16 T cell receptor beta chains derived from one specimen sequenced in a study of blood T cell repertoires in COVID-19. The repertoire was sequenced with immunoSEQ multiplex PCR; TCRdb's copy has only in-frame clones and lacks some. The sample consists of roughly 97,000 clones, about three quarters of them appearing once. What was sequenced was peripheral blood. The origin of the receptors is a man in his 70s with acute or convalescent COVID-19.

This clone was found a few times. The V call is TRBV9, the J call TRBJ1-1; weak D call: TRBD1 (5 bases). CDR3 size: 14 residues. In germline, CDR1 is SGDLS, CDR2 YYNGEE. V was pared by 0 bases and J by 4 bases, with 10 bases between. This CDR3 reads CASSVAQVGTEAFF. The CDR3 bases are TGTGCCAGCAGCGTAGCACAGGTGGGCACTGAAGCTTTCTTT.

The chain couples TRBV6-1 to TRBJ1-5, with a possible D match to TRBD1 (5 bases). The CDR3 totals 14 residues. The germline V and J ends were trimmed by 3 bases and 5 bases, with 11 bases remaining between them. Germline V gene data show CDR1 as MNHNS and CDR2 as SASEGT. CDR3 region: CASSEGLLDQPQHF. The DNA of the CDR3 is TGTGCCAGCAGTGAGGGACTTTTGGATCAGCCCCAGCATTTT.

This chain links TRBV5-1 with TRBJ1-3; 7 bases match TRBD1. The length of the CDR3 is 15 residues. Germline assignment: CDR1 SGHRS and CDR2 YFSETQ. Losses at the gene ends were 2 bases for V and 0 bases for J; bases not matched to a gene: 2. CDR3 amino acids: CASSFQGDSGNTIYF. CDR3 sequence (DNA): TGCGCCAGCAGCTTCCAGGGGGACTCTGGAAACACCATATATTTT. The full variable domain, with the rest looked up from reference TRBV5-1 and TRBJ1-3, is KAGVTQTPRYLIKTRGQQVTLSCSPISGHRSVSWYQQTPGQGLQFLFEYFSETQRNKGNFPGRFSGRQFSNSRSEMNVSTLELGDSALYLCASSFQGDSGNTIYFGEGSWLTVV.

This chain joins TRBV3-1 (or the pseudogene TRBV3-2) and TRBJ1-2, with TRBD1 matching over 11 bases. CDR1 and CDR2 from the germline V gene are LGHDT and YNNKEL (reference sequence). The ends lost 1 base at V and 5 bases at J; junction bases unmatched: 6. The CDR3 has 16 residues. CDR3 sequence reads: CASSQGTGGARYGYTF. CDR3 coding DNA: TGTGCCAGCAGCCAAGGGACAGGGGGCGCGAGATATGGCTACACCTTC.

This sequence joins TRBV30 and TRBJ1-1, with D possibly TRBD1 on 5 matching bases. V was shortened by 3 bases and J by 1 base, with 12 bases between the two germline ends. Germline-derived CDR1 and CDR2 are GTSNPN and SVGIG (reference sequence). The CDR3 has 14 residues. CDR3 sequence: CAWSPDGGNTEAFF. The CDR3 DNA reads TGTGCCTGGAGCCCGGACGGGGGGAACACTGAAGCTTTCTTT.

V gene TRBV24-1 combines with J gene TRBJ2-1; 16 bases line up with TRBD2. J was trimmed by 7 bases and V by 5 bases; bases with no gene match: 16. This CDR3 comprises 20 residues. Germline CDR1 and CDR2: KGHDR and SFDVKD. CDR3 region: CATSVHSGTSGGGPPNEQFF. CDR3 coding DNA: TGTGCCACCAGTGTCCACTCCGGGACTAGCGGGGGGGGTCCTCCGAATGAGCAGTTCTTC.

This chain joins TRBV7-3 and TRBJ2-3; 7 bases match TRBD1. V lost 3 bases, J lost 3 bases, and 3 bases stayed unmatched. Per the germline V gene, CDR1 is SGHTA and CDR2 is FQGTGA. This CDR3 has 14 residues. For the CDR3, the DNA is TGTGCCAGCAGCTTGGGACAGCCAACAGATACGCAGTATTTT. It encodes CASSLGQPTDTQYF.

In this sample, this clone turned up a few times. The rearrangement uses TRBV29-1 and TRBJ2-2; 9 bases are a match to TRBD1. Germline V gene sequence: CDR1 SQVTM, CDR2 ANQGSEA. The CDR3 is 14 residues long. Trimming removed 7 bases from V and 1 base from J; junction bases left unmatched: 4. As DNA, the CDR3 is TGCAGCGCTCCGGGACAGGGGAACACCGGGGAGCTGTTTTTT. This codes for CSAPGQGNTGELFF.

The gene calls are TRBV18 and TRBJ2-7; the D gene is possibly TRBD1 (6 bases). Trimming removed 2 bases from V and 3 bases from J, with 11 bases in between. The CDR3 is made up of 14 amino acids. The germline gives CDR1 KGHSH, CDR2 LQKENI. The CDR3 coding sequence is TGTGCCAGCTCACCAGAACAGGGAGACTACGAGCAGTACTTC. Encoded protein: CASSPEQGDYEQYF.

This CDR3 is CASSYRGDRTYGYTF. CDR3 in DNA: TGTGCCAGCAGCTACCGGGGGGACAGGACCTATGGCTACACCTTC. The chain has TRBV6-5 and TRBJ1-2; 8 bases align to TRBD1. Trimming removed 6 bases from V and 4 bases from J; junction bases left unmatched: 10. The CDR3 is 15 amino acids. Per germline, CDR1 MNHEY and CDR2 SVGAGI.

The CDR3 DNA is TGTGCCAGCAGCTTAGATCCCAGGGCCGGGGAGCTGTTTTTT. Protein: CASSLDPRAGELFF. This sequence joins TRBV11-3 and TRBJ2-2, with a possible D match to TRBD1 (5 bases). CDR1 and CDR2 from the germline V gene are SGHNT and YENEEA. V was shortened by 0 bases and J by 6 bases, with 8 bases between the two germline ends. This CDR3 spans 14 amino acids. The full variable domain, with the rest looked up from reference TRBV11-3 and TRBJ2-2, is EAGVVQSPRYKIIEKKQPVAFWCNPISGHNTLYWYLQNLGQGPELLIRYENEEAVDDSQLPKDRFSAERLKGVDSTLKIQPAELGDSAVYLCASSLDPRAGELFFGEGSRLTVL.

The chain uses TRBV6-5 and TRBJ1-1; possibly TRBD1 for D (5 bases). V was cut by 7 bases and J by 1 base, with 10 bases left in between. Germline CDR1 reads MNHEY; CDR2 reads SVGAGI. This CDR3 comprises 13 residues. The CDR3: CASTLTANTEAFF. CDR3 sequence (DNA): TGTGCCAGCACCCTGACAGCGAACACTGAAGCTTTCTTT.

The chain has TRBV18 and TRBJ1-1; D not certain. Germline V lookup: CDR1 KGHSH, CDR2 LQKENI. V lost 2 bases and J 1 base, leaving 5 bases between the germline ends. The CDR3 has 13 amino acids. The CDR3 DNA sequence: TGTGCCAGCTCACCAGACAAGAACACTGAAGCTTTCTTT. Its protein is CASSPDKNTEAFF.

DNA of the CDR3: TGTGCCAGCAGCTTGGGGACAGGCCTAGAGACCCAGTACTTC. Its protein is CASSLGTGLETQYF. The chain is built from TRBV11-2 and TRBJ2-5; 8 bases are shared with TRBD1. V dropped 3 bases and J dropped 4; count of bases not matched to a gene: 4. The CDR3 is 14 amino acids. Germline V gives CDR1 SGHAT, CDR2 FQNNGV.

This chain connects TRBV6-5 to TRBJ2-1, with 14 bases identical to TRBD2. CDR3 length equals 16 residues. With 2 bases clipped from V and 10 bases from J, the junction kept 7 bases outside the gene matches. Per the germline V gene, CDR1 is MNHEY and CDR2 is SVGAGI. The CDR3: CASSYGGLAGGEEQFF. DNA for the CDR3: TGTGCCAGCAGTTACGGAGGACTAGCGGGAGGAGAAGAGCAGTTCTTC.

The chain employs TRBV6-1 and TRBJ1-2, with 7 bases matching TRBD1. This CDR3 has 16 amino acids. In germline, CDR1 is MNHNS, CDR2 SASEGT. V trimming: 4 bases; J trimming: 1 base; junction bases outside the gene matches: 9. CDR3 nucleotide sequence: TGTGCCAGCAGTGGGAGGGGGCGACTGATTAACTATGGCTACACCTTC. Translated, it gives CASSGRGRLINYGYTF.